Shown below are 31 T cell receptor beta chains from a single sample sequenced in a study of Ad26.COV2.S vaccination and SARS-CoV-2 variants (dated by TCRdb to the early 2020s). Libraries were prepared through the immunoSEQ multiplex PCR assay. TCRdb obtained this table from immuneACCESS and retained in-frame rearrangements with V and J assigned. These tables miss some clones; where compared with another copy, unresolved V genes account for less than half of the shortfall, and the remainder is unexplained. The sample records 350,000 to 450,000 clones, 83% of which are singletons. Around 7% of the sample is in the top ten clones. The sample's treatment or condition label, in plain terms: roughly 20 received Ad26.COV2.S at low or high dose, single or two shots; roughly five received placebo; per-sample allocation not given. For vaccine and placebo recipients, repertoires were sequenced using samples collected on day 63 after the first injection.

The source was peripheral blood, collected in a trial of Ad26.COV2.S vaccine versus placebo. All receptors come from a person between 18 and 65 years old who received the Ad26.COV2.S COVID-19 vaccine or a placebo.

V gene TRBV7-3 combines with J gene TRBJ2-5; no reliable D call. Germline CDR1 is SGHTA and CDR2 is FQGTGA. This CDR3 has 13 residues. V lost 1 base and J 4 bases, leaving 7 bases between the germline ends. The CDR3 nucleotides read TGTGCCAGCAGCTTAAGTATCCGAGAGACCCAGTACTTC. This translates into CASSLSIRETQYF.

The V and J genes are TRBV5-5 and TRBJ1-2, with a tentative D call TRBD1 (5 bases). The CDR3 totals 14 residues. V lost 2 bases, J lost 2 bases, and 10 bases lay in between. Germline V CDR1 and CDR2: SGHKS, YYEKEE (reference sequence). The CDR3 bases are TGTGCCAGCAGCTTCAGGGCTGGCAACTATGGCTACACCTTC. As protein: CASSFRAGNYGYTF.

This sequence joins TRBV9 and TRBJ2-7, with D possibly being TRBD1 (5 bases). This CDR3 comprises 14 residues. The V and J ends lost 0 bases and 4 bases respectively, with 11 bases between them. Germline V lookup: CDR1 SGDLS, CDR2 YYNGEE. DNA of the CDR3: TGTGCCAGCAGCGTAGTACCTTCAGGGTACGAGCAGTACTTC. Translation: CASSVVPSGYEQYF.

V gene TRBV6-4 combines with J gene TRBJ1-1, with D uncertain. Trimming removed 6 bases from V and 1 base from J, with 3 bases in between. Germline lookup yields CDR1 MRHNA and CDR2 SNTAGT. CDR3 length: 11 amino acids. This chain's CDR3 is CASRRNTEAFF. DNA of the CDR3: TGTGCCAGCAGGAGGAACACTGAAGCTTTCTTT.

The V gene is TRBV27, the J gene TRBJ2-7, with 9 bases fitting TRBD1. The J segment lost 4 bases and the V segment lost 1 base, leaving 17 bases of the junction unmatched. The CDR3 consists of 19 residues. The V gene's germline CDR1 is MNHEY and CDR2 SMNVEV (reference sequence). This CDR3 is CASSLYTHPLGTGRYEQYF. Written as DNA, the CDR3 is TGTGCCAGCAGTTTATATACACATCCCCTTGGGACAGGGCGGTACGAGCAGTACTTC.

J is TRBJ2-5 and V is TRBV24-1; TRBD2 might be the D (6 bases). Germline-derived CDR1 and CDR2 are KGHDR and SFDVKD. Trimming took 6 bases from V and 4 from J, leaving 14 bases between them. This CDR3 has 14 amino acids. Here the CDR3 DNA reads TGTGCCACCAGTTCCTCGGCGGGGCCAGAGACCCAGTACTTC. Translated: CATSSSAGPETQYF.

The V call is TRBV5-4, the J call TRBJ2-3; D unresolved. Trimming stripped 4 bases from V and 2 bases from J, with 17 bases between. Germline CDR1 and CDR2: SGHNT and YYREEE (reference sequence). This CDR3 region has 16 residues. The CDR3 is CASSTFPSGNTDTQYF. The CDR3 DNA reads as TGTGCCAGCAGCACCTTCCCCTCGGGCAACACAGATACGCAGTATTTT.

This chain joins TRBV5-8 and TRBJ2-1; D is ambiguous. Per the germline V gene, CDR1 is SGHTS and CDR2 is YDEGEE. This CDR3 has 15 residues. Trimming took off 1 base at V and 3 bases at J, with 11 bases between the two ends. For the CDR3, the DNA is TGTGCCAGCAGCTTGACGCCACAGTACTACAATGAGCAGTTCTTC. Protein product: CASSLTPQYYNEQFF.

This clone was detected a few times. V and J are TRBV12-5 and TRBJ1-6, with TRBD1 matching over 9 bases. CDR3 length equals 14 residues. The germline CDR1 and CDR2 sequences are LGHNT and FRNRAP. V dropped 6 bases and J dropped 10; count of bases not matched to a gene: 7. The CDR3 protein is CASGWGQGNSPLHF. The CDR3 nucleotides read TGTGCTAGTGGCTGGGGACAGGGTAACTCACCCCTCCACTTT.

The chain recombines TRBV5-1 with TRBJ2-7; 9 bases are a match to TRBD1. After removal of 2 bases from V and 5 bases from J, the junction contained 8 bases not matched to a gene. Germline lookup yields CDR1 SGHRS and CDR2 YFSETQ. The CDR3 runs to 15 residues. CDR3 region: CASSLAGQGIDEQYF. CDR3 DNA sequence: TGCGCCAGCAGCTTAGCGGGACAGGGCATCGACGAGCAGTACTTC.

The chain employs TRBV11-1 and TRBJ2-1; D gene uncertain. With 1 base removed from V and 5 bases from J, the gap between germline ends came to 12 bases. The germline CDR1 and CDR2 sequences are SGHAT and FQDESV (reference sequence). This CDR3 comprises 15 residues. This CDR3 is CASSLGLQTNNEQFF. The CDR3 DNA reads as TGTGCCAGCAGCTTAGGTCTCCAGACAAACAATGAGCAGTTCTTC. Looking up the rest from reference TRBV11-1 and TRBJ2-1 gives the full variable domain: EAEVAQSPRYKITEKSQAVAFWCDPISGHATLYWYRQILGQGPELLVQFQDESVVDDSQLPKDRFSAERLKGVDSTLKIQPAELGDSAMYLCASSLGLQTNNEQFFGPGTRLTVL.

Here the CDR3 DNA reads TGTGCCAGCAGCCCGTGGGGACAGCCTCGCTCTGGAAACACCATATATTTT. This codes for CASSPWGQPRSGNTIYF. The rearrangement joins TRBV7-2 to TRBJ1-3, with 7 bases fitting TRBD1. This CDR3 is 17 amino acids long. The V segment lost 5 bases and the J segment 0 bases; nucleotides outside the gene matches: 10. Germline V lookup: CDR1 SGHTA, CDR2 FQGNSA.

This clone was seen a handful of times. This chain connects TRBV7-9 to TRBJ1-1; 10 nucleotides align to TRBD1. The CDR3 extends over 14 amino acids. Germline V gene sequence: CDR1 SEHNR, CDR2 FQNEAQ (reference sequence). Trimming at V came to 6 bases and at J to 6 bases, leaving 7 bases not matched to a gene. DNA for the CDR3: TGTGCCAGCAGGGCTGGGACAGGGGATCCTGAAGCTTTCTTT. Its protein is CASRAGTGDPEAFF.

The chain carries TRBV5-6 and TRBJ2-7, with D hard to call. CDR3 length: 11 residues. CDR1 is SGHDT and CDR2 is YYEEEE in the germline V gene. The ends were cut back, 3 bases at V and 3 bases at J, with 4 bases in the middle. The CDR3 spells CASSSRYEQYF. DNA for the CDR3: TGTGCCAGCAGCTCCCGCTACGAGCAGTACTTC.

The V and J genes are TRBV7-2 and TRBJ1-1; maybe TRBD1 (5 bases). The CDR3 covers 14 residues. V lost 8 bases to trimming and J lost 9 bases, with 22 bases between them. Germline CDR1 reads SGHTA; CDR2 reads FQGNSA. In nucleotides, the CDR3 is TGTGCCAGCGCGCGGGGGGAGCTGATTGACAAAGCTTTCTTT. Residues: CASARGELIDKAFF.

J is TRBJ1-3 and V is TRBV4-3; TRBD1 might be the D (6 bases). Germline V gene sequence: CDR1 LGHNA, CDR2 YSLEER. V was cut by 0 bases and J by 3 bases, with 9 bases left in between. The CDR3 is made up of 15 amino acids. Written as DNA, the CDR3 is TGCGCCAGCAGCCAAGATCACAGGGTTGGAAACACCATATATTTT. It is translated as CASSQDHRVGNTIYF.

The chain has TRBV7-9 and TRBJ1-2, with unresolved D. The CDR3 sequence is 14 residues long. Trimming left V 5 bases short and J 0 bases short, with 10 bases between. Per the germline V gene, CDR1 is SEHNR and CDR2 is FQNEAQ (reference sequence). CDR3 DNA sequence: TGTGCCAGCAGCCCCTCAGACTCTAACTATGGCTACACCTTC. Translation: CASSPSDSNYGYTF.

V gene TRBV3-1 (or the pseudogene TRBV3-2) combines with J gene TRBJ2-3; D ambiguous. V gave up 0 bases and J gave up 6 bases, with 10 bases separating them. The CDR3 totals 14 residues. CDR1 and CDR2 from the germline V gene are LGHDT and YNNKEL (reference sequence). This CDR3 is CASSQEGGGDTQYF. The CDR3 nucleotides read TGTGCCAGCAGCCAAGAGGGCGGTGGGGATACGCAGTATTTT.

The CDR3 nucleotides read TGTGCCAGCAGTGATGTGTTAGCGATCACCGGGGACGAGCAGTACTTC. As protein: CASSDVLAITGDEQYF. This chain uses TRBV2 with TRBJ2-7, with D perhaps matching TRBD2 (5 bases). This CDR3 is built from 16 residues. With 3 bases removed from V and 5 bases from J, the gap between germline ends came to 20 bases. CDR1 SNHLY and CDR2 FYNNEI come from the germline V gene.

The CDR3 DNA reads TGTGCCAGTAGTATGGCGGGGTATTTCTACGAGCAGTACTTC. As protein: CASSMAGYFYEQYF. V and J are TRBV19 and TRBJ2-7, with D perhaps matching TRBD2 (6 bases). There are 14 residues in the CDR3. CDR1 and CDR2 (germline): LNHDA, SQIVND (reference sequence). V was shortened by 3 bases and J by 3 bases, with 12 bases between the two germline ends.

The chain combines TRBV3-1 (or the pseudogene TRBV3-2) with TRBJ1-2; D perhaps matches TRBD1 (6 bases). The germline CDR1 and CDR2 sequences are LGHDT and YNNKEL (reference sequence). The CDR3 sequence is 14 residues long. Trimming stripped 5 bases from V and 5 bases from J, with 15 bases between. Here the CDR3 reads CASSADSKGYGYTF. The CDR3 DNA is TGTGCCAGCAGCGCGGACAGTAAGGGTTATGGCTACACCTTC.

The chain has TRBV12-3 or TRBV12-4 and TRBJ2-7; 7 bases are shared with TRBD1. This CDR3 is built from 12 residues. Unmatched junction bases numbered 7, after V lost 5 bases and J lost 9 bases. The CDR3 DNA reads TGTGCCAGCAGTCCAAACAGGGGAGCGCAGTACTTC. Amino acids: CASSPNRGAQYF.

The rearrangement links TRBV5-1 to TRBJ1-1; TRBD1 is a possible D gene (6 bases). The CDR3 sequence is 16 residues long. Germline CDR1 SGHRS, CDR2 YFSETQ. V lost 4 bases, J lost 0 bases, and 16 bases lay in between. The DNA of the CDR3 is TGCGCCAGCAGCAAGACCAGGGGAAACATGAACACTGAAGCTTTCTTT. This translates into CASSKTRGNMNTEAFF.

J is TRBJ2-3 and V is TRBV9; 8 nucleotides agree with TRBD2. V gave up 3 bases and J gave up 0 bases; unmatched junction bases: 3. The CDR3 sequence is 15 residues long. Germline V gene sequence: CDR1 SGDLS, CDR2 YYNGEE. CDR3 nucleotide sequence: TGTGCCAGCAGCGCTAGCGGGCTAAGCACAGATACGCAGTATTTT. Its translation is CASSASGLSTDTQYF.

The V and J genes are TRBV3-1 (or the pseudogene TRBV3-2) and TRBJ2-1; 7 bases line up with TRBD2. Germline loops: CDR1 LGHDT, CDR2 YNNKEL (reference sequence). CDR3 size: 15 residues. V trimming: 4 bases; J trimming: 8 bases; junction bases outside the gene matches: 11. The CDR3 loop reads CASSPPGTTRDEQFF. The CDR3 DNA reads TGTGCCAGCAGCCCACCCGGGACTACCCGCGATGAGCAGTTCTTC.

The chain joins TRBV5-1 to TRBJ1-2, with 7 bases lining up with TRBD1. The CDR3 loop spans 14 amino acids. Germline V gives CDR1 SGHRS, CDR2 YFSETQ. J gave up 0 bases and V 7 bases, and 6 bases lay outside the gene matches. The CDR3 is CASRPGQSNYGYTF. CDR3 sequence (DNA): TGCGCCAGCCGTCCGGGACAGTCTAACTATGGCTACACCTTC.

The chain recombines TRBV2 with TRBJ1-2; 8 bases match TRBD1. The CDR3 is made up of 16 amino acids. V shed 1 base and J 3 bases; nucleotides not matched to a gene: 7. CDR1 SNHLY and CDR2 FYNNEI come from the germline V gene. CDR3 residues: CASSEVRQGFDYGYTF. DNA for the CDR3: TGTGCCAGCAGTGAAGTGAGACAGGGGTTTGACTATGGCTACACCTTC.

The V call is TRBV4-2, the J call TRBJ1-2; the D gene is possibly TRBD1 (5 bases). V was shortened by 4 bases and J by 4 bases, with 16 bases between the two germline ends. In germline, CDR1 is LGHNA, CDR2 YNFKEQ. The CDR3 totals 15 residues. CDR3 bases: TGTGCCAGCAGCCCTGGCTCCGAGGGGTTCTATGGCTACACCTTC. Protein: CASSPGSEGFYGYTF.

The chain couples TRBV28 to TRBJ1-1; 7 bases map to TRBD1. The length of the CDR3 is 14 residues. Germline loops: CDR1 MDHEN, CDR2 SYDVKM. The trim removed 11 bases at V and 1 base at J, leaving 10 bases unmatched. The CDR3, as DNA: TGTGCCGCATGCGGGGCAGGGGGGAACACTGAAGCTTTCTTT. It is translated as CAACGAGGNTEAFF.

This chain connects TRBV6-6 to TRBJ2-7; D might be TRBD2 (5 bases). The V gene's germline CDR1 is MNHNY and CDR2 SVGAGI (reference sequence). This CDR3 spans 15 amino acids. Trimming removed 0 bases from V and 0 bases from J, with 9 bases in between. The DNA for the CDR3 is TGTGCCAGCAGTTACTCACGGGATAGCTCCTACGAGCAGTACTTC. Translation gives CASSYSRDSSYEQYF.

Of note for this clone: Relative to the germline gene, one junction end is altered; a read error may explain this. The V call is TRBV2, the J call TRBJ2-1; a weak D match, TRBD2 (6 bases). The CDR3 consists of 14 residues. Germline CDR1 SNHLY, CDR2 FYNNEI. CDR3 bases: TGTGCCGGCAGGAAACTAGCCGGTATCAATGAGCAGTTCTTC. As protein: CAGRKLAGINEQFF.